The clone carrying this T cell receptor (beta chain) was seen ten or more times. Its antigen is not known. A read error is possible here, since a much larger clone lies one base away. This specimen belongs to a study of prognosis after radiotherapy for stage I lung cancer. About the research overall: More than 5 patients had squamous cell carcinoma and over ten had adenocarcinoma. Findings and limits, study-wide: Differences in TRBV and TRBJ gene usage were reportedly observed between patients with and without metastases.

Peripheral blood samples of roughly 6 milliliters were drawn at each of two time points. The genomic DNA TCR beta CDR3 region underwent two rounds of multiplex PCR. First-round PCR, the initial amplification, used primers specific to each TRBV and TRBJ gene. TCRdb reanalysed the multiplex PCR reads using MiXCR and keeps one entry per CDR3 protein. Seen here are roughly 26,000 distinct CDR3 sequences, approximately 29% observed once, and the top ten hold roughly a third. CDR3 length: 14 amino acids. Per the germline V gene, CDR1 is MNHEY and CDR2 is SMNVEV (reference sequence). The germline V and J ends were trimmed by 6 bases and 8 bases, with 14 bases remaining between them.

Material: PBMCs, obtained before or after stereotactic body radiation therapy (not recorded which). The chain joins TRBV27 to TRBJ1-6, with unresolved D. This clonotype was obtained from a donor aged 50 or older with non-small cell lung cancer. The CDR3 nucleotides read TGTGCCAGCAGAAGGACTGTCGTGGATTCACCCCTCCACTTT. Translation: CASRRTVVDSPLHF.